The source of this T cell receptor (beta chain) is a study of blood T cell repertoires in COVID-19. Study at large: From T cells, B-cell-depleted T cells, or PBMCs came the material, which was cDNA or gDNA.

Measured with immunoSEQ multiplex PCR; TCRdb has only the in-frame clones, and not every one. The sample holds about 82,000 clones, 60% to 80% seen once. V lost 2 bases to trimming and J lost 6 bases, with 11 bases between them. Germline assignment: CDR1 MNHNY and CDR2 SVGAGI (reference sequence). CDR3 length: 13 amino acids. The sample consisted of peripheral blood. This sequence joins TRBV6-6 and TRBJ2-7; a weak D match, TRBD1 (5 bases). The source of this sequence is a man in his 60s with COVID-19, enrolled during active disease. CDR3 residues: CASSYTQGGEQYF. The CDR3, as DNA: TGTGCCAGCAGTTACACCCAGGGCGGCGAGCAGTACTTC.